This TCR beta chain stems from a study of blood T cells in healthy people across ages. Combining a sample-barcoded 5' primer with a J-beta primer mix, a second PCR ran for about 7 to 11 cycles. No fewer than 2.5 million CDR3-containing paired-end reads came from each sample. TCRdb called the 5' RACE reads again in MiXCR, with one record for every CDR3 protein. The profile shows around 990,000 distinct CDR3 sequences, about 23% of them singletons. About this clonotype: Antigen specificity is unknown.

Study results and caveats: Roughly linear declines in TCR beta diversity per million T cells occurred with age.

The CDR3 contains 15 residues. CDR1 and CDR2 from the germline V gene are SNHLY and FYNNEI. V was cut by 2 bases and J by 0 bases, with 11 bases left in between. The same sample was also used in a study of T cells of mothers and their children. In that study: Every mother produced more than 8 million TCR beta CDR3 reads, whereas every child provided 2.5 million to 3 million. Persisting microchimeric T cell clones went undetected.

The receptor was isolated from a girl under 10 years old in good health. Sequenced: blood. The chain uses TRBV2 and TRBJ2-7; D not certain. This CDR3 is CASSELAGSSYEQYF. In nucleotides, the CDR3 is TGTGCCAGCAGTGAACTGGCAGGCAGCTCCTACGAGCAGTACTTC. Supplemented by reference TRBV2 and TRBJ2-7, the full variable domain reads EPEVTQTPSHQVTQMGQEVILRCVPISNHLYFYWYRQILGQKVEFLVSFYNNEISEKSEIFDDQFSVERPDGSNFTLKIRSTKLEDSAMYFCASSELAGSSYEQYFGPGTRLTVT.